These T cell receptor beta chains were read from a single sample in a study of blood T cell repertoires in COVID-19. TCRdb keeps only in-frame clones here, not all; method: immunoSEQ multiplex PCR. Among roughly 30,000 clones, less than 80% were seen once, and the ten largest hold 40%. Sequenced: peripheral blood. Every receptor here comes from a man between 65 and 85 years old with acute or convalescent COVID-19. Each CDR3 is given with its conserved first and last residue. Fields, in order: D gene, clone size, J gene, V gene, CDR3 protein, CDR3 DNA. D genes are given only for firm matches. Expanded clones get a size class; other rows say once, few or many, or leave the size out.

TRBD1 | once | TRBJ1-3 | TRBV28 | CASSLIGTGFGNTIYF | TGTGCCAGCAGCCTCATCGGGACAGGGTTTGGAAACACCATATATTTT
TRBD2 | once | TRBJ2-3 | TRBV5-4 | CASQPGGSLTDTQYF | TGTGCCAGCCAACCGGGGGGGAGCCTCACAGATACGCAGTATTTT
TRBD2 | - | TRBJ2-2 | TRBV4-2 | CASSQRRASGKLTGELFF | TGTGCCAGCAGCCAAAGAAGGGCTAGCGGGAAGTTAACCGGGGAGCTGTTTTTT
TRBD2 | - | TRBJ2-5 | TRBV27 | CASSSGNQETQYF | TGTGCCAGCAGCAGCGGGAACCAAGAGACCCAGTACTTC
TRBD1 | - | TRBJ2-1 | TRBV27 | CASSSRDRVFYEQFF | TGTGCCAGCAGTTCCCGGGACAGGGTGTTTTATGAGCAGTTCTTC
- | - | TRBJ2-1 | TRBV5-1 | CASSLGAATYNEQFF | TGCGCCAGCAGCTTGGGGGCAGCTACGTACAATGAGCAGTTCTTC
- | - | TRBJ2-3 | TRBV6-5 | CASSLGDGSWGTQYF | TGTGCCAGCAGTTTAGGGGATGGTAGCTGGGGCACGCAGTATTTT
TRBD1 | - | TRBJ1-6 | TRBV28 | CASSGTGDNSPLHF | TGTGCCAGCAGTGGGACAGGAGATAATTCACCCCTCCACTTT
TRBD1 | - | TRBJ1-5 | TRBV7-9 | CASSLHTGGNQPQHF | TGTGCCAGCAGCTTACACACAGGGGGCAATCAGCCCCAGCATTTT
TRBD2 | - | TRBJ2-7 | TRBV4-2 | CASSQEAGDQYEQYF | TGTGCCAGCAGCCAAGAAGCGGGGGACCAATACGAGCAGTACTTC
TRBD2 | once | TRBJ2-5 | TRBV18 | CASSPQRGLQETQYF | TGTGCCAGCTCACCACAGCGGGGGTTACAAGAGACCCAGTACTTC
TRBD1 | - | TRBJ1-2 | TRBV30 | CAWKRTGVSGYTF | TGTGCCTGGAAAAGGACAGGGGTTTCTGGCTACACCTTC
- | once | TRBJ2-7 | TRBV7-2 | CASSLGAGNDEQYF | TGTGCCAGCAGCTTAGGGGCAGGGAACGACGAGCAGTACTTC
TRBD2 | - | TRBJ2-7 | TRBV4-1 | CASSQGSGLAGAYEQYF | TGCGCCAGCAGCCAAGGCTCGGGACTAGCGGGAGCCTACGAGCAGTACTTC
- | - | TRBJ1-2 | TRBV5-6 | CASSSGSTGYTF | TGTGCCAGCAGCTCTGGGAGCACCGGCTACACCTTC